This is a list of T cell receptor beta chains from one sample in a study of blood T cell repertoires in COVID-19. The repertoire was sequenced with immunoSEQ multiplex PCR; TCRdb's copy has only in-frame clones and lacks some. The table includes roughly 430,000 clones, 88% detected once. Sequenced: PBMCs or T cells enriched from blood (not recorded which). Every receptor here comes from a woman aged 40 to 49 with acute COVID-19. Both conserved end residues are part of each CDR3. A D gene is named only where the DNA matches it firmly. The size entry is marked missing in some rows and otherwise reads once, few, many or a size class.

>TRBD1|TRBV30|-|TRBJ1-5
CAWSATGAINQPQHF
TGTGCCTGGAGTGCTACAGGGGCTATCAATCAGCCCCAGCATTTT
>-|TRBV19|-|TRBJ1-5
CAVGHRNQPQHF
TGTGCGGTGGGACACCGCAATCAGCCCCAGCATTTT
>-|TRBV3-1/TRBV3-2|-|TRBJ1-6
CASSQSVNNSPLHF
TGTGCCAGCAGCCAATCGGTTAATAATTCACCCCTCCACTTT
>-|TRBV11-2|-|TRBJ1-5
CASSLQAGSNQPQHF
TGTGCCAGCAGCTTGCAGGCTGGAAGCAATCAGCCCCAGCATTTT
>TRBD1|TRBV6-2/TRBV6-3|once|TRBJ1-3
CASSLDRANSGNTIYF
TGTGCCAGCAGTTTGGACAGGGCCAACTCTGGAAACACCATATATTTT
>-|TRBV9|-|TRBJ1-1
CASSVATLSEAFF
TGTGCCAGCAGCGTAGCTACCTTGAGTGAAGCTTTCTTT
>-|TRBV7-8|-|TRBJ1-2
CASSLLAGIDGYTF
TGTGCCAGCAGCTTATTGGCAGGGATAGATGGCTACACCTTC
>-|TRBV4-1|-|TRBJ2-7
CASSQVVSDRRYEQYF
TGCGCCAGCAGCCAAGTAGTCAGTGACAGACGCTACGAGCAGTACTTC
>-|TRBV6-6|-|TRBJ1-6
CASSYSGEVAPLHF
TGTGCCAGCAGTTACTCGGGGGAGGTTGCACCCCTCCACTTT
>TRBD1|TRBV19|-|TRBJ1-1
CASSKLYRGTGQLLTEAFF
TGTGCCAGTAGTAAACTATATAGGGGGACAGGGCAGCTCCTCACTGAAGCTTTCTTT
>-|TRBV7-8|-|TRBJ1-5
CASRRENNQPQHF
TGTGCCAGCAGAAGGGAGAACAATCAGCCCCAGCATTTT
>-|TRBV6-5|few|TRBJ1-5
CASSYSGASNQPQHF
TGTGCCAGCAGTTACAGCGGGGCCTCGAATCAGCCCCAGCATTTT
>TRBD1|TRBV27|-|TRBJ1-5
CASKNAGTASNQPQHF
TGTGCCAGCAAGAATGCCGGGACAGCGAGCAATCAGCCCCAGCATTTT
>TRBD1|TRBV7-2|-|TRBJ1-2
CASSWGQGTYGYTF
TGTGCCAGCAGCTGGGGACAGGGAACGTATGGCTACACCTTC
>-|TRBV23-1|-|TRBJ1-1
CASTRGAGVKKNTEAFF
TGCGCCAGCACCAGAGGGGCAGGGGTGAAGAAGAACACTGAAGCTTTCTTT
>-|TRBV7-8|-|TRBJ2-7
CASSARDSTTYEQYF
TGTGCCAGCAGCGCCCGGGACTCCACGACCTACGAGCAGTACTTC
>TRBD2|TRBV6-5|-|TRBJ2-5
CASDSGQETQYF
TGTGCCAGCGATAGCGGGCAAGAGACCCAGTACTTC
>-|TRBV5-1|-|TRBJ1-1
CASSSEPRVFF
TGCGCCAGCAGCTCCGAACCCCGAGTCTTCTTT
>TRBD1|TRBV6-4|-|TRBJ1-2
CASSDVGQASSNYGYTF
TGTGCCAGCAGTGACGTTGGACAGGCTAGCTCTAACTATGGCTACACCTTC
>TRBD2|TRBV9|-|TRBJ2-1
CASSGRDYRQFF
TGTGCCAGCAGCGGCCGGGACTACCGGCAGTTCTTC
>TRBD1|TRBV2|-|TRBJ2-3
CASRGVPGQGASSTDTQYF
TGTGCCAGCAGAGGGGTCCCGGGACAGGGGGCTAGTAGCACAGATACGCAGTATTTT
>-|TRBV15|once|TRBJ1-2
CATSSLTGIYGYTF
TGTGCCACCAGCAGTTTGACAGGAATCTATGGCTACACCTTC
>-|TRBV9|once|TRBJ1-3
CASSVTPDSPGNTIYF
TGTGCCAGCAGCGTAACCCCGGACAGCCCCGGAAACACCATATATTTT
>-|TRBV5-6|once|TRBJ1-1
CASSLGTRVNTEAFF
TGTGCCAGCAGCTTGGGGACAAGGGTGAACACTGAAGCTTTCTTT
>-|TRBV19|-|TRBJ1-6
CASSLVSSYNSPLHF
TGTGCCAGTAGTCTCGTGAGCTCCTATAATTCACCCCTCCACTTT
>-|TRBV30|-|TRBJ1-3
CAWSVSGNTIYF
TGTGCCTGGTCGGTCTCTGGAAACACCATATATTTT
>TRBD1|TRBV6-5|-|TRBJ1-1
CASSSTGTGGDTEAFF
TGTGCCAGCAGTTCAACCGGGACAGGGGGTGACACTGAAGCTTTCTTT